This TCR beta chain stems from a study of Graves' ophthalmopathy and Graves' hyperthyroidism. The study, taken as a whole, reports: Detected in blood as well were most expanded thyroid clonotypes with frequency above 0.001.

Hyperthyroidism showing no ophthalmopathy within 18 months of follow-up was stable. PBMCs had their origin in fresh peripheral blood (approximately 9.9 ml). Amplified TCR beta CDR3 regions were obtained using RNA transcripts as template. First-round RT-PCR used HTBI primers; second-round multiplex PCR followed. TCRdb fed the multiplex PCR reads into MiXCR, producing one record per CDR3 protein. The sample carries hundreds of thousands of distinct CDR3 sequences, approximately 22% recorded once. The sample holds a few counts of this clonotype. Its antigen is undetermined. Deletions cut 1 base from V and 2 bases from J, with 7 bases between. The CDR3 consists of 13 residues. Germline-derived CDR1 and CDR2 are SGHRS and YFSETQ.

The sequencing sample was made of peripheral blood. The sequence derives from a woman under 30 with stable Graves' hyperthyroidism. Some clones in this sample may be carry-over from other donors' samples. J is TRBJ2-7 and V is TRBV5-1; no firm D call. CDR3 sequence reads: CASSLNAAYEQYF. For the CDR3, the DNA is TGCGCCAGCAGCTTGAACGCCGCCTACGAGCAGTACTTC. Supplemented by reference TRBV5-1 and TRBJ2-7, the full variable domain reads KAGVTQTPRYLIKTRGQQVTLSCSPISGHRSVSWYQQTPGQGLQFLFEYFSETQRNKGNFPGRFSGRQFSNSRSEMNVSTLELGDSALYLCASSLNAAYEQYFGPGTRLTVT.